The 14 T cell receptor beta chains below were found in one sample sequenced in a study of early T cells in non-severe SARS-CoV-2 infection. TCRdb independently ran MiXCR on the 5' RACE reads; one entry per CDR3 protein. The sample has tens of thousands of distinct CDR3 sequences; approximately 10% are singletons. Sequenced here: whole blood, sampled at baseline. These receptor sequences come from an adult who was a healthcare worker with PCR-confirmed SARS-CoV-2 infection or an uninfected control (not recorded which).

This chain's CDR3 is CASSQEGNSNQPQHF. The DNA for the CDR3 is TGTGCCAGCAGCCAAGAAGGGAATAGCAATCAGCCCCAGCATTTT. J is TRBJ1-5 and V is TRBV3-1; D is ambiguous. This CDR3 has 15 amino acids. Per germline, CDR1 LGHDT and CDR2 YNNKEL (reference sequence). The ends were cut back, 0 bases at V and 0 bases at J, with 6 bases in the middle.

This clonotype was counted between two and nine times. The chain uses TRBV5-1 and TRBJ1-2; no clear D gene. The CDR3 totals 13 residues. Germline CDR1 and CDR2: SGHRS and YFSETQ. The V gene lost 2 bases and the J gene lost 4 bases, with 9 bases spanning the gap. The CDR3 loop reads CASSFDKGYGYTF. The CDR3 DNA follows: TGCGCCAGCAGCTTCGACAAGGGCTATGGCTACACCTTC.

This clonotype was observed many times. The V and J genes are TRBV6-6 and TRBJ1-1; 9 bases are shared with TRBD1. The germline V gene has CDR1 MNHNY and CDR2 SVGAGI (reference sequence). This CDR3 spans 15 amino acids. V was pared by 0 bases and J by 5 bases, with 4 bases of the junction left unmatched. The CDR3: CASSYSGQGWTEAFF. In DNA, the CDR3 is TGTGCCAGCAGTTACTCGGGACAGGGCTGGACTGAAGCTTTCTTT.

This rearrangement joins TRBV7-9 to TRBJ1-3; D unresolved. This CDR3 region has 14 residues. The ends were cut back, 7 bases at V and 2 bases at J, with 12 bases in the middle. Looked up from germline, CDR1 is SEHNR and CDR2 is FQNEAQ (reference sequence). CDR3 protein: CASTGLGPGNTIYF. In DNA form, the CDR3 reads TGTGCCAGCACCGGTCTAGGGCCTGGAAACACCATATATTTT.

This clonotype was seen more than once but under ten times. The genes are TRBV20-1 and TRBJ2-1, with TRBD2 matching over 14 bases. V was pared by 6 bases and J by 0 bases, with 7 bases of the junction left unmatched. Germline V gives CDR1 DFQATT, CDR2 SNEGSKA (reference sequence). The CDR3 contains 17 residues. For the CDR3, the DNA is TGCAGTGCCCTGGGACTAGCGGGAGTGAGCTCCTACAATGAGCAGTTCTTC. Amino acids: CSALGLAGVSSYNEQFF.

This clonotype was observed at least ten times. V is TRBV7-2 and J is TRBJ2-5, with D unresolved. This CDR3 region has 12 residues. Germline values: CDR1 SGHTA, CDR2 FQGNSA. Between the trimmed V and J ends, which lost 5 bases and 5 bases, there was a span of 9 bases. The CDR3 DNA reads TGTGCCAGCAGCCTGCCCGCGGAGACCCAGTACTTC. This translates into CASSLPAETQYF.

The chain is built from TRBV5-1 and TRBJ1-6; no clear D. Germline V gene data show CDR1 as SGHRS and CDR2 as YFSETQ. The V and J ends lost 0 bases and 8 bases respectively, with 15 bases between them. The CDR3 length is 16 residues. CDR3 DNA: TGCGCCAGCAGCTTGGACAGCCGCTCAGGTGATTCACCCCTCCACTTT. Translation: CASSLDSRSGDSPLHF.

This clonotype was seen ten or more times. This chain uses TRBV7-2 with TRBJ2-1; 11 positions match TRBD2. The CDR3 spans 15 residues. V dropped 5 bases and J dropped 7; count of bases not matched to a gene: 7. Germline CDR1 SGHTA, CDR2 FQGNSA. The CDR3 loop reads CASSIAGTSGNEQFF. CDR3 in DNA: TGTGCCAGCAGCATTGCCGGGACTAGCGGAAATGAGCAGTTCTTC.

The V and J genes are TRBV11-2 and TRBJ2-4; either TRBD1 or TRBD2 may supply D (5 bases each). V was cut by 6 bases and J by 1 base, with 13 bases left in between. This CDR3 region has 15 residues. CDR1 is SGHAT, CDR2 FQNNGV, per germline. CDR3 residues: CASSPIWGAKNIQYF. The CDR3 DNA reads TGTGCCAGCAGTCCGATTTGGGGGGCCAAAAACATTCAGTACTTC.

This clonotype was recorded a few times. V is TRBV11-2 and J is TRBJ2-1, with D uncertain. The germline V and J ends were trimmed by 4 bases and 3 bases, with 10 bases remaining between them. The CDR3 is made up of 14 amino acids. From germline, CDR1 is SGHAT and CDR2 FQNNGV. CDR3 sequence: CASSSRADYNEQFF. The CDR3 DNA is TGTGCCAGCAGCTCCCGGGCTGACTACAATGAGCAGTTCTTC. Supplemented by reference TRBV11-2 and TRBJ2-1, the full variable domain reads EAGVAQSPRYKIIEKRQSVAFWCNPISGHATLYWYQQILGQGPKLLIQFQNNGVVDDSQLPKDRFSAERLKGVDSTLKIQPAKLEDSAVYLCASSSRADYNEQFFGPGTRLTVL.

The V call is TRBV6-6, the J call TRBJ2-3, with 9 bases aligning to TRBD1. Trimming cost V 4 bases and J 3 bases; bases outside gene matches: 8. Germline V gives CDR1 MNHNY, CDR2 SVGAGI (reference sequence). The CDR3 extends over 16 amino acids. The CDR3 coding sequence is TGTGCCAGCAGTTCTGACCGGGACAGGGATACAGATACGCAGTATTTT. Translation: CASSSDRDRDTDTQYF.

This clonotype has just a few counts. This chain joins TRBV21-1 and TRBJ1-1. TRBV21-1 is annotated as a pseudogene. This CDR3 has 11 residues. The CDR3 reads CASSLGAEAFF. The CDR3 DNA sequence: TGTGCCAGCAGCCTGGGTGCTGAAGCTTTCTTT.

This clonotype was observed at least ten times. This chain joins TRBV10-3 and TRBJ1-5; 9 bases are a match to TRBD1. The germline V gene encodes CDR1 ENHRY and CDR2 SYGVKD. The CDR3 has 13 amino acids. With 5 bases clipped from V and 5 bases from J, the junction kept 1 base outside the gene matches. The CDR3 DNA reads as TGTGCCATCAGTCGGACAGGGGATCAGCCCCAGCATTTT. Translated: CAISRTGDQPQHF.

This clonotype was observed many times. The V gene is TRBV3-1, the J gene TRBJ1-4, with 11 bases matching TRBD1. The CDR3 loop spans 14 amino acids. The J segment lost 7 bases and the V segment lost 4 bases, leaving 2 bases of the junction unmatched. CDR1 is LGHDT, CDR2 YNNKEL, per germline (reference sequence). As DNA, the CDR3 is TGTGCCAGCAGCCCTGGGACAGGGGGTGAAAAACTGTTTTTT. This codes for CASSPGTGGEKLFF. Full variable domain (remainder filled in from reference TRBV3-1 and TRBJ1-4): DTAVSQTPKYLVTQMGNDKSIKCEQNLGHDTMYWYKQDSKKFLKIMFSYNNKELIINETVPNRFSPKSPDKAHLNLHINSLELGDSAVYFCASSPGTGGEKLFFGSGTQLSVL.